What follows describes a single T cell receptor beta chain. The antigen is not known. The data stem from a study of T cell responses to AZD1222 COVID-19 vaccine. CDR1 and CDR2 (germline): KGHSH, LQKENI. The germline V and J ends were trimmed by 2 bases and 4 bases, with 9 bases remaining between them. The length of the CDR3 is 14 residues. Generated by immunoSEQ multiplex PCR, the TCRdb table keeps only in-frame clones and is missing some. The sample records tens of thousands of clones, about 93% being singletons. The study, taken as a whole, reports: Of spike-specific TCRs, nearly half reportedly target regions left unmutated in variants. Two AZD1222 doses significantly raised spike-specific TCR breadth and depth over controls.

The sequences come from peripheral blood, collected on day 0 of MenACWY control vaccination. The source of this sequence is an adult in good health. V and J are TRBV18 and TRBJ1-5, with no clear D. The CDR3: CASSPYRDNQPQHF. In DNA form, the CDR3 reads TGTGCCAGCTCACCATATCGAGATAATCAGCCCCAGCATTTT.